This T cell receptor beta chain was documented in a study of blood T cell repertoires in COVID-19. Cohort 3 recovery required two negative PCRs, clearance, or symptom resolution. The CDR3 has 11 residues. CDR1 and CDR2 (germline): DFQATT, SNEGSKA (reference sequence). V lost 2 bases and J lost 3, with 5 bases in between. Produced via immunoSEQ multiplex PCR; TCRdb's table is partial and in-frame only. The sample shows 300,000 to 350,000 clones, 88% of them seen only once. The source of this sequence is a man under 40 who had recovered from COVID-19. This chain joins TRBV20-1 and TRBJ2-7; D remains ambiguous. The sequenced material came from PBMCs or T cells enriched from blood (not recorded which). The CDR3 protein is CSARYGYEQYF. The CDR3, as DNA: TGCAGTGCTAGATACGGCTACGAGCAGTACTTC.